Given below is one TCR beta chain in context. Researchers report immunoSEQ v3.0 was run at survey level. Method: immunoSEQ multiplex PCR; TCRdb's copy keeps in-frame clones and lacks some. Of under 30,000 clones listed, 88% are singletons. The data were taken from a study of long-term antiretroviral therapy in people with HIV. Germline CDR1 and CDR2: MNHEY and SVGAGI. Trimming cost V 7 bases and J 6 bases; bases outside gene matches: 9. The CDR3 loop spans 14 amino acids. The origin of this receptor is a man in his forties or fifties with HIV. The chain uses TRBV6-5 and TRBJ2-3; 8 bases map to TRBD2. The sequences come from unsorted PBMCs, collected 5 years before starting antiretroviral therapy. CDR3 nucleotide sequence: TGTGCCAGCATGGCTAGCGGGTATTTGGATACGCAGTATTTT. This sequence encodes CASMASGYLDTQYF.